This T cell receptor beta chain derives from a study of control samples from healthy donors and cancer patients. The trim removed 5 bases at V and 5 bases at J, leaving 8 bases unmatched. This CDR3 spans 14 amino acids. CDR1 and CDR2 from the germline V gene are MNHEY and SVGAGI. TCRdb's table, derived via immunoSEQ multiplex PCR, lists solely in-frame clones and lacks some. The sample carries about 180,000 clones, 85% to 90% recorded once. Material: blood. The V call is TRBV6-5, the J call TRBJ1-1, with 7 bases matching TRBD1. The clonotype comes from a woman in her forties or fifties in good health. CDR3 bases: TGTGCCAGCAGTACGACAGGGTTTGGAACTGAAGCTTTCTTT. This codes for CASSTTGFGTEAFF.